This T cell receptor (beta chain) was retrieved from a study of T cell repertoires in cytomegalovirus infection. Study-wide background: Indications of both CMV infection and matching HLA type were provided by public TCR beta signatures. Study outcomes and limitations: HLA-C-restricted CMV clonotypes gave the most frequent clonotype in two of eight donors. CMV carriers having the relevant HLA were flagged by cumulative public TCR beta family frequency.

Germline CDR1 and CDR2: SGHTA and FQGNSA. This CDR3 comprises 13 residues. The V end lost 5 bases, the J end lost 9 bases, and 14 bases lay between the germline ends. This clonotype was observed at least ten times. Its matching antigen is unknown. TCRdb reprocessed the reads with MiXCR, giving one entry per CDR3 protein. The sample has under 850,000 distinct CDR3 sequences, roughly a third seen once. This specimen was cultured PBMCs, taken from culture after CMV antigen stimulation. The TCR was taken from a human donor in good health (CMV status not recorded). Some clones in this sample may be carry-over from other donors' samples. J is TRBJ1-3 and V is TRBV7-2, with D possibly being TRBD1 (5 bases). The CDR3 loop reads CASSPPGSATIYF. The DNA for the CDR3 is TGTGCCAGCAGCCCCCCAGGGTCCGCCACCATATATTTT.